One sample yielded the 19 T cell receptor beta chains listed below, sequenced in a study of Ad26.COV2.S vaccination and SARS-CoV-2 variants. As for treatment: some 20 received Ad26.COV2.S at low or high dose, single or two shots; 5 received placebo; per-sample allocation not given. Each sample was drawn 63 days after the first injection (of vaccine or placebo). Only in-frame clones appear in the TCRdb table, and some are missing; sequencing was by immunoSEQ multiplex PCR. Altogether about 400,000 clones are present, roughly 90% being singletons, with the ten largest covering under 2%. The material was peripheral blood, obtained in a trial of Ad26.COV2.S vaccine versus placebo. These receptors were taken from a person aged 18 to 59 who received the Ad26.COV2.S COVID-19 vaccine or a placebo.

Regarding this clone: The junction and the germline gene differ at one end; a read error may be behind it. The rearrangement joins TRBV5-8 to TRBJ2-7; D perhaps matches TRBD1 (5 bases). The CDR3 consists of 13 residues. CDR1 and CDR2 (germline): SGHTS, YDEGEE. CDR3 amino acids: CASRLGPNYEQYF. CDR3 in DNA: TGTGCCAGCAGGTTGGGGCCGAACTACGAGCAGTACTTC.

As DNA, the CDR3 is TGCAGCGTCCGACGCGGGCTAGCTTACCAAGAGACCCAGTACTTC. It is translated as CSVRRGLAYQETQYF. The chain links TRBV29-1 to TRBJ2-5, with D maybe TRBD2 (5 bases). The CDR3 sequence is 15 residues long. Germline lookup yields CDR1 SQVTM and CDR2 ANQGSEA. V was trimmed by 6 bases and J by 0 bases, leaving 17 bases between them.

This clone was detected a few times. V usage is TRBV27 and J usage is TRBJ1-5; weak D call: TRBD1 (5 bases). The CDR3 is 13 residues long. Trimming removed 5 bases at V and 4 bases at J, with 9 bases between. Per germline, CDR1 MNHEY and CDR2 SMNVEV (reference sequence). The CDR3 loop is CASSPRGNQPQHF. CDR3 in DNA: TGTGCCAGCAGTCCCCGGGGGAATCAGCCCCAGCATTTT.

A word on this clone: The junction and the germline gene differ at one end; a read error may be behind it. The CDR3 DNA reads TGCAGTGCTGGAGATCACGAGCAGTACTTC. Amino acids: CSAGDHEQYF. This chain joins TRBV20-1 and TRBJ2-7; no firm D call. The CDR3 length is 10 residues. Germline loops: CDR1 DFQATT, CDR2 SNEGSKA (reference sequence).

The chain joins TRBV28 to TRBJ1-4, with a possible D match to TRBD1 (5 bases). Germline assignment: CDR1 MDHEN and CDR2 SYDVKM. The CDR3 is made up of 14 amino acids. V shed 5 bases and J shed 7 bases, with 14 bases lying between them. The DNA of the CDR3 is TGTGCCAGCAGTCCCGGGACCCCCATTGAAAAACTGTTTTTT. It specifies CASSPGTPIEKLFF.

The V gene is TRBV4-3, the J gene TRBJ1-1; maybe TRBD1 (5 bases). Trimming left V 0 bases short and J 6 bases short, with 14 bases between. Germline assignment: CDR1 LGHNA and CDR2 YSLEER. This CDR3 is built from 15 residues. Here the CDR3 reads CASSQDGRAQPEAFF. The CDR3 DNA sequence: TGCGCCAGCAGCCAAGATGGCAGGGCCCAGCCTGAAGCTTTCTTT.

The V call is TRBV7-2, the J call TRBJ2-7, with 9 positions matching TRBD1. Germline V lookup: CDR1 SGHTA, CDR2 FQGNSA. This CDR3 spans 13 amino acids. Germline trimming cut 4 bases from V and 5 bases from J; bases unmatched to any gene: 3. The CDR3 reads CASSWTGADEQYF. CDR3 coding DNA: TGTGCCAGCAGCTGGACAGGGGCCGACGAGCAGTACTTC.

The V gene is TRBV7-9, the J gene TRBJ2-7; 7 positions agree with TRBD1. After removal of 5 bases from V and 7 bases from J, the junction contained 11 bases not matched to a gene. The CDR3 length is 14 residues. The V gene's germline CDR1 is SEHNR and CDR2 FQNEAQ (reference sequence). The CDR3 DNA follows: TGTGCCAGCAGCCACATCGGACAGGTTAGGGAGCAGTACTTC. It translates to CASSHIGQVREQYF.

The chain carries TRBV5-1 and TRBJ2-7, with 8 bases identical to TRBD2. The CDR3 contains 15 residues. The junction had 7 bases not matched to a gene; V was cut back by 1 base and J by 4 bases. CDR1 is SGHRS, CDR2 YFSETQ, per germline. Here the CDR3 reads CASSLSSGGLYEQYF. As DNA, the CDR3 is TGCGCCAGCAGCTTGTCCTCGGGGGGGCTTTACGAGCAGTACTTC.

The rearrangement uses TRBV27 and TRBJ2-7; D may match TRBD1 or TRBD2 (5 bases each). Germline values: CDR1 MNHEY, CDR2 SMNVEV (reference sequence). V gave up 5 bases and J gave up 2 bases, with 16 bases separating them. The CDR3 is 15 amino acids. CDR3 sequence reads: CASSRTGTGTYEQYF. The DNA of the CDR3 is TGTGCCAGCAGTCGCACCGGGACGGGAACCTACGAGCAGTACTTC.

This clone was recorded once. The rearrangement uses TRBV13 and TRBJ2-5; 9 nucleotides match TRBD2. CDR3 length: 15 amino acids. The germline gives CDR1 PRHDT, CDR2 FYEKMQ (reference sequence). Trimming cost V 6 bases and J 3 bases; bases outside gene matches: 8. CDR3 DNA: TGTGCCAGCAGGTCGTGGAGCGGGGGGAAAGAGACCCAGTACTTC. It specifies CASRSWSGGKETQYF.

This chain links TRBV28 with TRBJ1-2; D is possibly TRBD1 (5 bases). Trimming shortened V by 4 bases and J by 0 bases, and 12 bases separated the two germline ends. CDR1 is MDHEN and CDR2 is SYDVKM in the germline V gene. This CDR3 comprises 15 residues. CDR3 loop: CASSSDGHTNYGYTF. The CDR3 DNA sequence: TGTGCCAGCAGTTCTGACGGACACACTAACTATGGCTACACCTTC.

The table lists this clone with a few counts. In DNA form, the CDR3 reads TGCGCCAGCAGCTTATACAGGAACATGAACACTGAAGCTTTCTTT. This gives the protein CASSLYRNMNTEAFF. The rearrangement joins TRBV5-1 to TRBJ1-1; D perhaps matches TRBD1 (5 bases). This CDR3 region has 15 residues. Germline V gene lookup returns CDR1 SGHRS and CDR2 YFSETQ. V lost 2 bases and J 0 bases, leaving 11 bases between the germline ends.

This rearrangement joins TRBV4-3 to TRBJ1-2; D is ambiguous. Germline V gives CDR1 LGHNA, CDR2 YSLEER. Trimming pared 2 bases from V and 7 bases from J, leaving 14 bases between. The CDR3 length is 14 residues. In DNA form, the CDR3 reads TGCGCCAGCAGCCAAAACTCTGACTCCGGTGGCTACACCTTC. This gives the protein CASSQNSDSGGYTF.

V is TRBV5-1 and J is TRBJ1-3; D is ambiguous. Per the germline V gene, CDR1 is SGHRS and CDR2 is YFSETQ. Trimming shortened V by 3 bases and J by 8 bases, and 12 bases separated the two germline ends. The CDR3 runs 13 residues. CDR3 sequence (DNA): TGCGCCAGCAGCTGGACCGGTCGTGACACCATATATTTT. This encodes CASSWTGRDTIYF.

This clone was detected once. The chain uses TRBV4-3 and TRBJ2-1; possibly TRBD1 for D (6 bases). CDR1 LGHNA and CDR2 YSLEER come from the germline V gene. This CDR3 is built from 18 residues. V dropped 0 bases and J dropped 0 bases, with 15 bases sitting between them. The CDR3 here is CASSQDLQGISSYNEQFF. The CDR3 DNA sequence: TGCGCCAGCAGCCAAGACTTACAGGGAATTAGCTCCTACAATGAGCAGTTCTTC.

The chain recombines TRBV6-5 with TRBJ1-4, with 9 nucleotides matching TRBD1. Germline CDR1 reads MNHEY; CDR2 reads SVGAGI. V gave up 6 bases and J gave up 14 bases; unmatched junction bases: 10. The CDR3 is made up of 13 amino acids. The CDR3 sequence: CASSGQGWRGLFF. CDR3 nucleotides: TGTGCCAGCAGCGGACAGGGGTGGAGAGGGCTGTTTTTT.

The chain combines TRBV7-2 with TRBJ2-5; maybe TRBD2 (6 bases). The CDR3 is made up of 15 amino acids. In germline, CDR1 is SGHTA, CDR2 FQGNSA. V was trimmed by 5 bases and J by 5 bases, leaving 18 bases between them. The CDR3 sequence: CASSGGGLEGETQYF. The CDR3 DNA reads TGTGCCAGCAGCGGTGGAGGGCTCGAAGGCGAGACCCAGTACTTC.

DNA for the CDR3: TGCAGTGCCTTCGGACAGGGTGCTTTCTTT. Its translation is CSAFGQGAFF. The V call is TRBV20-1, the J call TRBJ1-1; 8 nucleotides align to TRBD1. This CDR3 has 10 amino acids. Trimming at V came to 6 bases and at J to 11 bases, leaving 5 bases not matched to a gene. Looked up from germline, CDR1 is DFQATT and CDR2 is SNEGSKA (reference sequence).